These 18 T cell receptor beta chains originate from one sample sequenced in a study of blood T cell repertoires in COVID-19. Method: immunoSEQ multiplex PCR; TCRdb's copy keeps in-frame clones and lacks some. The sample includes 300,000 to 400,000 clones, 85% to 90% of them seen just once. Sequencing was performed on PBMCs or T cells enriched from blood (not recorded which). These receptors came from a young woman with acute COVID-19.

The chain joins TRBV4-1 to TRBJ1-1; tentatively, D is TRBD1 (5 bases). Trimming took 1 base from V and 0 from J, leaving 9 bases between them. Per germline, CDR1 MGHRA and CDR2 YSYEKL. This CDR3 is 15 amino acids long. CDR3 nucleotides: TGCGCCAGCAGCCAAGGGCTGGGGCTGAACACTGAAGCTTTCTTT. The encoded protein is CASSQGLGLNTEAFF.

The chain is built from TRBV2 and TRBJ2-3; 14 nucleotides align to TRBD2. CDR1 SNHLY and CDR2 FYNNEI come from the germline V gene. The CDR3 is made up of 20 amino acids. Trimming took 5 bases from V and 7 from J; bases not matched to a gene: 20. Here the CDR3 DNA reads TGTGCCAGCAGTTTTGGGTCCTATGAGGCGGGACTAGCGGGGGCCTATACGCAGTATTTT. As protein: CASSFGSYEAGLAGAYTQYF.

This clone was counted a single time. The chain uses TRBV3-1 (or the pseudogene TRBV3-2) and TRBJ1-3; D perhaps matches TRBD1 (5 bases). The CDR3 loop spans 14 amino acids. V lost 6 bases and J 2 bases, leaving 11 bases between the germline ends. Germline V gene data show CDR1 as LGHDT and CDR2 as YNNKEL (reference sequence). The CDR3 sequence is CASRPTATGNTIYF. The CDR3 DNA reads as TGTGCCAGCAGGCCGACAGCTACTGGAAACACCATATATTTT.

The V call is TRBV6-1, the J call TRBJ1-4; no firm D call. The germline V gene encodes CDR1 MNHNS and CDR2 SASEGT. This CDR3 is built from 16 residues. V lost 0 bases, J lost 5 bases, and 13 bases lay in between. DNA for the CDR3: TGTGCCAGCAGTGAAGCCGCCCTCGGGTTGAATGAAAAACTGTTTTTT. Its translation: CASSEAALGLNEKLFF.

V usage is TRBV7-9 and J usage is TRBJ1-5; TRBD1 agrees at 7 bases. Trimming took 5 bases from V and 3 from J; bases not matched to a gene: 7. The CDR3 has 15 residues. The germline CDR1 and CDR2 sequences are SEHNR and FQNEAQ (reference sequence). The CDR3 reads CASSPETGHNQPQHF. The CDR3, as DNA: TGTGCCAGCAGCCCCGAGACAGGGCACAATCAGCCCCAGCATTTT. The variable domain in full, with the rest retrieved from reference TRBV7-9 and TRBJ1-5, is DTGVSQNPRHKITKRGQNVTFRCDPISEHNRLYWYRQTLGQGPEFLTYFQNEAQLEKSRLLSDRFSAERPKGSFSTLEIQRTEQGDSAMYLCASSPETGHNQPQHFGDGTRLSIL.

The chain links TRBV7-2 to TRBJ1-5; the match to TRBD1 covers 9 bases. The CDR3 spans 19 residues. J gave up 3 bases and V 2 bases, and 14 bases lay outside the gene matches. Germline V gives CDR1 SGHTA, CDR2 FQGNSA. The CDR3 nucleotides read TGTGCCAGCAGCTTAAAGGCCCCTACAGGGGGCCAATACAATCAGCCCCAGCATTTT. It specifies CASSLKAPTGGQYNQPQHF.

A note on this clone: One end of the junction varies from germline; a read error may be responsible. This chain joins TRBV7-6 and TRBJ1-5; D may be TRBD1 (6 bases). Germline CDR1 and CDR2: SGHVS and FNYEAQ. This CDR3 comprises 13 residues. The DNA for the CDR3 is TGTGCCAGCAGTTTAGGGACACATCAGCCCCAGCATTTT. This gives the protein CASSLGTHQPQHF.

V is TRBV5-8 and J is TRBJ2-1; TRBD2 aligns across 7 bases. Germline trimming cut 6 bases from V and 9 bases from J; bases unmatched to any gene: 9. CDR1 and CDR2 from the germline V gene are SGHTS and YDEGEE. The CDR3 has 13 amino acids. CDR3 sequence (DNA): TGTGCCAGCACCGTCTCAGGGAGGGGTGAGCAGTTCTTC. Translated: CASTVSGRGEQFF.

This clone was detected only a few times. This chain links TRBV5-1 with TRBJ1-2, with D possibly TRBD1 on 6 matching bases. V was trimmed by 2 bases and J by 4 bases, leaving 9 bases between them. From germline, CDR1 is SGHRS and CDR2 YFSETQ. This CDR3 has 13 residues. CDR3 region: CASSFGTSYGYTF. CDR3 bases: TGCGCCAGCAGCTTCGGGACAAGCTATGGCTACACCTTC.

The chain carries TRBV3-1 (or the pseudogene TRBV3-2) and TRBJ2-7; TRBD1 matches at 9 bases. V lost 2 bases, J lost 2 bases, and 4 bases stayed unmatched. There are 15 residues in the CDR3. The V gene's germline CDR1 is LGHDT and CDR2 YNNKEL (reference sequence). The CDR3 bases are TGTGCCAGCAGCCAAATCCGGGACAGGGCCTACGAGCAGTACTTC. It codes for CASSQIRDRAYEQYF.

V usage is TRBV11-2 and J usage is TRBJ1-6; TRBD1 is a possible D gene (5 bases). Germline V lookup: CDR1 SGHAT, CDR2 FQNNGV. The V end lost 0 bases, the J end lost 9 bases, and 9 bases lay between the germline ends. The CDR3 is 14 amino acids. The CDR3 region is CASSLDRAASPLHF. For the CDR3, the DNA is TGTGCCAGCAGCTTAGACAGGGCGGCTTCACCCCTCCACTTT.

In nucleotides, the CDR3 is TGTGCCAGTAGTATAACGACCGGGGGATTTAGGAATGAGCAGTTCTTC. Its protein is CASSITTGGFRNEQFF. The rearrangement joins TRBV19 to TRBJ2-1, with D maybe TRBD2 (6 bases). Trimming stripped 2 bases from V and 7 bases from J, with 18 bases between. The CDR3 totals 16 residues. Germline V gene data show CDR1 as LNHDA and CDR2 as SQIVND (reference sequence).

This clone is a singleton in its sample. The chain recombines TRBV5-1 with TRBJ2-4; TRBD1 might be the D (5 bases). Germline CDR1 is SGHRS and CDR2 is YFSETQ. This CDR3 region has 13 residues. V gave up 4 bases and J gave up 9 bases, with 14 bases separating them. The CDR3 sequence is CASSDQGLGIQYF. For the CDR3, the DNA is TGCGCCAGCAGCGACCAGGGTCTCGGCATTCAGTACTTC. Using reference TRBV5-1 and TRBJ2-4 for the parts outside the CDR3, the full variable domain is KAGVTQTPRYLIKTRGQQVTLSCSPISGHRSVSWYQQTPGQGLQFLFEYFSETQRNKGNFPGRFSGRQFSNSRSEMNVSTLELGDSALYLCASSDQGLGIQYFGAGTRLSVL.

The chain carries TRBV6-2 or TRBV6-3 and TRBJ1-5, with a weak D call TRBD1 (5 bases). The CDR3 has 16 amino acids. Deletions cut 0 bases from V and 1 base from J, with 10 bases between. Germline CDR1 and CDR2: MNHEY and SVGEGT. CDR3 protein: CASSYSARGSNQPQHF. CDR3 sequence (DNA): TGTGCCAGCAGTTACTCCGCCCGGGGGAGCAATCAGCCCCAGCATTTT.

The V call is TRBV10-3, the J call TRBJ1-2, with 8 positions matching TRBD1. J was trimmed by 4 bases and V by 2 bases; bases with no gene match: 9. CDR3 length: 16 residues. Germline CDR1 is ENHRY and CDR2 is SYGVKD. CDR3 sequence: CAISEDGRGRGYGYTF. The CDR3, as DNA: TGTGCCATCAGTGAGGATGGCAGGGGGCGAGGCTATGGCTACACCTTC.

This clone appeared a single time. This CDR3 reads CASSQTGDRDQPQHF. For the CDR3, the DNA is TGCGCCAGCAGCCAAACAGGGGATAGAGATCAGCCCCAGCATTTT. This chain connects TRBV4-1 to TRBJ1-5; 7 positions match TRBD1. The CDR3 length is 15 residues. V lost 2 bases to trimming and J lost 5 bases; unmatched junction nucleotides: 6. CDR1 is MGHRA, CDR2 YSYEKL, per germline.

This chain joins TRBV13 and TRBJ1-2, with D hard to call. Germline V gene data show CDR1 as PRHDT and CDR2 as FYEKMQ (reference sequence). CDR3 length: 13 amino acids. The V end lost 2 bases, the J end lost 1 base, and 5 bases lay between the germline ends. CDR3 region: CASSLSDNYGYTF. The CDR3 DNA is TGTGCCAGCAGCTTATCAGATAACTATGGCTACACCTTC.

The chain carries TRBV10-3 and TRBJ2-7; D unclear. Germline assignment: CDR1 ENHRY and CDR2 SYGVKD. The CDR3 loop spans 13 amino acids. Trimming stripped 7 bases from V and 6 bases from J, with 16 bases between. CDR3 in amino acids: CAITHSSLLEQYF. The CDR3 region has the DNA TGTGCCATCACCCATAGTAGCTTGCTCGAGCAGTACTTC.